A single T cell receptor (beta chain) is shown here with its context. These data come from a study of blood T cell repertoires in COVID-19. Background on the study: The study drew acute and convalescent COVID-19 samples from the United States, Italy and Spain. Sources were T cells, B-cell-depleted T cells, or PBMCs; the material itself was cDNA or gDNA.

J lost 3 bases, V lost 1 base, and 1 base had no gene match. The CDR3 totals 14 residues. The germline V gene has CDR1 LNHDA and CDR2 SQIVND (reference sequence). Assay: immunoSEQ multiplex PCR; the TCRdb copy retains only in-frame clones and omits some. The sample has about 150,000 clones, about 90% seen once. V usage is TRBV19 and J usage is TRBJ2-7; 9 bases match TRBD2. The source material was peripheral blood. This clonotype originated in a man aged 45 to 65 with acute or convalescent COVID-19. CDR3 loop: CASSIASGNYEQYF. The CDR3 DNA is TGTGCCAGTAGTATAGCTAGCGGGAACTACGAGCAGTACTTC.